These T cell receptor beta chains were read from a single sample in a study of blood T cell repertoires in COVID-19. Here immunoSEQ multiplex PCR was the method, and the copy in TCRdb shows in-frame clones only, minus some. The sample carries around 100,000 clones, 85% recorded once. Sequencing was done on a sample of peripheral blood. Receptor source: a human donor in a cohort sampled during active COVID-19. Both conserved end residues are part of each CDR3. The order of the fields is D gene, V gene, CDR3 protein. D genes are given only for firm matches.

>-|TRBV18
CASSPKTSLSGNTIYF
>-|TRBV10-2
CASKLTEPYNEQFF
>-|TRBV7-9
CASTSAGGWEKLFF
>TRBD1|TRBV7-9
CASSSQTGLFETQYF
>TRBD1|TRBV4-3
CASSQDITGVGYNEQFF
>TRBD2|TRBV23-1
CASSQSFGGGSSYEQYF
>TRBD1|TRBV4-2
CASSQNRQGSGNTIYF
>TRBD2|TRBV30
CAWSSGLAGEDEQFF
>-|TRBV18
CASSPAGDQPQHF
>TRBD1|TRBV19
CASRTTGGPSVDTQYF
>TRBD1|TRBV3-1/TRBV3-2
CASSQKGQGNFNQPQHF
>-|TRBV18
CASSPNFEQYF
>TRBD1|TRBV18
CASSPPGQNEKLFF
>-|TRBV6-2/TRBV6-3
CASSPQRQDLYGYTF
>-|TRBV5-1
CASSALTGMNTGELFF
>TRBD2|TRBV9
CASSVLVRRGTSSYNEQFF
>-|TRBV11-2
CASRPFGGLDTQYF
>TRBD1|TRBV5-1
CASSWGTGPYEQYF